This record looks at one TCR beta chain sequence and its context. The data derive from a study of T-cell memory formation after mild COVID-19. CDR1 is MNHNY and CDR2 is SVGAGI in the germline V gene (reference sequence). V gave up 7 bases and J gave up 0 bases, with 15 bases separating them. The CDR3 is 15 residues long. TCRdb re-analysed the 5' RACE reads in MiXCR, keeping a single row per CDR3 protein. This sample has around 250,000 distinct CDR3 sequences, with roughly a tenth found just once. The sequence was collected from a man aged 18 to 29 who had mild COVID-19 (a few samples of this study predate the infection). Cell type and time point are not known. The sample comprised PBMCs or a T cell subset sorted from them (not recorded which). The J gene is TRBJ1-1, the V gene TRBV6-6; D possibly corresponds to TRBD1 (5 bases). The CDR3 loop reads CASTTAPQVNTEAFF. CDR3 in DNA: TGTGCCAGCACCACGGCACCACAGGTGAACACTGAAGCTTTCTTT.